This passage covers 2 T cell receptor beta chains from one sample sequenced in a study of T cell repertoires in cytomegalovirus infection. One entry per CDR3 protein, called by TCRdb with MiXCR from the reads. The table records about 83,000 distinct CDR3 sequences, 25% to 30% of them present only once. These TCRs are of unknown antigen specificity. The sample in question was CD8+ T cells from cultured PBMCs, obtained from culture after CMV antigen stimulation. These receptors were collected from a human donor in good health (CMV status not recorded). Some clones in this sample may be carry-over from other donors' samples.

This clonotype was seen more than once but under ten times. This chain uses TRBV7-6 with TRBJ2-7, with D tentatively TRBD2 (5 bases). Trimming cost V 9 bases and J 7 bases, with 16 bases left between them. This CDR3 comprises 12 residues. Germline assignment: CDR1 SGHVS and CDR2 FNYEAQ. This CDR3 reads CASSDTEREQYF. For the CDR3, the DNA is TGTGCCAGTAGCGACACGGAGAGGGAGCAGTACTTC.

The rearrangement uses TRBV6-5 and TRBJ1-1, with D hard to call. CDR1 is MNHEY and CDR2 is SVGAGI in the germline V gene. This CDR3 comprises 13 residues. V lost 6 bases and J lost 0, with 8 bases in between. The CDR3 loop reads CASRPVMNTEAFF. The CDR3 DNA sequence: TGTGCCAGCAGGCCAGTGATGAACACTGAAGCTTTCTTT.